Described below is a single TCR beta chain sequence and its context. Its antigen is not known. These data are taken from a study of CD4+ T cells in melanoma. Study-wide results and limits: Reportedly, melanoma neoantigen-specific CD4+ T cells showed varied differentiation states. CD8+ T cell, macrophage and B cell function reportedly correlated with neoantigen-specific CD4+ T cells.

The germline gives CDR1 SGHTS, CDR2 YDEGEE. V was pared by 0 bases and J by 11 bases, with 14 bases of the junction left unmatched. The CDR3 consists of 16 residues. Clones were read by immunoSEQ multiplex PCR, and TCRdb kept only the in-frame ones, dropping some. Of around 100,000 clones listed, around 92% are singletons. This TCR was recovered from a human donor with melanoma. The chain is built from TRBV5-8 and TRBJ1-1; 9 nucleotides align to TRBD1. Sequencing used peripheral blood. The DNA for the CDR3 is TGTGCCAGCAGCTTGGGTGGCGGGACAGGGAGCGTCTTGGCTTTCTTT. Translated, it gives CASSLGGGTGSVLAFF.